The 5 T cell receptor beta chains below all came from one sample that was sequenced in a study of early T cells in non-severe SARS-CoV-2 infection. From the 5' RACE reads, TCRdb called clonotypes with MiXCR, one entry per CDR3 protein. The sample includes under 85,000 distinct CDR3 sequences, 12% of them seen just once. Sequenced material: whole blood. These receptors were taken from an adult who was a healthcare worker with PCR-confirmed SARS-CoV-2 infection or an uninfected control (not recorded which).

The chain couples TRBV3-1 to TRBJ2-5, with D perhaps matching TRBD1 (6 bases). Trimming cost V 4 bases and J 2 bases, with 17 bases left between them. The CDR3 is made up of 16 amino acids. Germline V gene lookup returns CDR1 LGHDT and CDR2 YNNKEL (reference sequence). CDR3 sequence: CASSPDRSRQQETQYF. In DNA, the CDR3 is TGTGCCAGCAGCCCAGACAGGAGTAGGCAACAAGAGACCCAGTACTTC.

The chain joins TRBV19 to TRBJ2-3; 9 positions match TRBD1. Germline V CDR1 and CDR2: LNHDA, SQIVND (reference sequence). Trimming at V came to 3 bases and at J to 6 bases, leaving 10 bases not matched to a gene. The CDR3 runs to 16 residues. The CDR3 is CASSIFGTGKSDTQYF. In DNA form, the CDR3 reads TGTGCCAGTAGTATTTTCGGGACAGGGAAGTCGGATACGCAGTATTTT.

This clonotype was found a few times. This rearrangement joins TRBV9 to TRBJ1-4; D possibly corresponds to TRBD1 (6 bases). The CDR3 contains 15 residues. V was pared by 3 bases and J by 7 bases, with 16 bases between. Germline V gene data show CDR1 as SGDLS and CDR2 as YYNGEE. CDR3 sequence (DNA): TGTGCCAGCAGCGAGGGACACCCGGATAGTGAAAAACTGTTTTTT. It codes for CASSEGHPDSEKLFF.

This clonotype was observed at least ten times. The chain joins TRBV29-1 to TRBJ1-2; tentatively, D is TRBD1 (5 bases). This CDR3 has 14 amino acids. The germline V gene has CDR1 SQVTM and CDR2 ANQGSEA. Trimming pared 0 bases from V and 4 bases from J, leaving 12 bases between. Here the CDR3 reads CSVEDRGVGYGYTF. The CDR3 coding sequence is TGCAGCGTTGAAGATCGGGGGGTCGGCTATGGCTACACCTTC.

The rearrangement joins TRBV10-3 to TRBJ1-3; no reliable D call. From germline, CDR1 is ENHRY and CDR2 SYGVKD. The CDR3 totals 14 residues. V gave up 2 bases and J gave up 0 bases, with 5 bases separating them. CDR3 region: CAISERPSGNTIYF. In DNA, the CDR3 is TGTGCCATCAGTGAGAGACCCTCTGGAAACACCATATATTTT.